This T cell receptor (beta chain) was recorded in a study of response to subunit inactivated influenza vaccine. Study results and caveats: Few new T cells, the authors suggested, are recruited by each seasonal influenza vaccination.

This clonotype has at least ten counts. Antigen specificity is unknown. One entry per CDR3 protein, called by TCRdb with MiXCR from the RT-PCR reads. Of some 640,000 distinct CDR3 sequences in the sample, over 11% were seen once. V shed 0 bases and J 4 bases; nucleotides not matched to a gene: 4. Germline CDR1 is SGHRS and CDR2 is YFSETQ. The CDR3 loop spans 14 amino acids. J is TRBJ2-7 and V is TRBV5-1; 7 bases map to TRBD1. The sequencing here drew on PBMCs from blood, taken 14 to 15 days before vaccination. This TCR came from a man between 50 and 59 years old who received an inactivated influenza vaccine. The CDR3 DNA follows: TGCGCCAGCAGCTTGGAGCACAGGGGATACGAGCAGTACTTC. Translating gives CASSLEHRGYEQYF.